The 3 T cell receptor beta chains given below trace back to one sample, sequenced in a study of shared clonotypes between healthy human individuals. Assay: immunoSEQ multiplex PCR; the TCRdb copy retains only in-frame clones and omits some. The sample yields some 1,100,000 clones, 75% to 85% seen once. The specimen sequenced was memory CD4+ T cells from PBMCs. Subset: CD45RA-negative fraction. These receptors were taken from a man aged 18 to 30 in good health. Some clones in this sample may be carry-over from other donors' samples.

The chain combines TRBV2 with TRBJ1-1, with unresolved D. This CDR3 is 14 amino acids long. In germline, CDR1 is SNHLY, CDR2 FYNNEI. The V end was cut by 7 bases, the J end by 6 bases, with 18 bases between. CDR3 loop: CASKGGLRAAEAFF. In DNA form, the CDR3 reads TGTGCCAGCAAAGGAGGACTCCGGGCCGCTGAAGCTTTCTTT. The full variable domain, with the rest looked up from reference TRBV2 and TRBJ1-1, is EPEVTQTPSHQVTQMGQEVILRCVPISNHLYFYWYRQILGQKVEFLVSFYNNEISEKSEIFDDQFSVERPDGSNFTLKIRSTKLEDSAMYFCASKGGLRAAEAFFGQGTRLTVV.

This chain links TRBV5-6 with TRBJ2-5, with 10 bases matching TRBD2. CDR1 is SGHDT and CDR2 is YYEEEE in the germline V gene. The CDR3 contains 15 residues. Losses at the gene ends were 2 bases for V and 0 bases for J; bases not matched to a gene: 1. CDR3 sequence reads: CASSFLAGDQETQYF. CDR3 coding DNA: TGTGCCAGCAGCTTCCTAGCGGGAGACCAAGAGACCCAGTACTTC.

The chain is built from TRBV6-1 and TRBJ2-1; D remains unclear. Germline assignment: CDR1 MNHNS and CDR2 SASEGT. The V end was cut by 4 bases, the J end by 5 bases, with 9 bases between. There are 13 residues in the CDR3. The CDR3 DNA sequence: TGTGCCAGCAGTGTGGTAGGGAACAATGAGCAGTTCTTC. Its translation is CASSVVGNNEQFF.